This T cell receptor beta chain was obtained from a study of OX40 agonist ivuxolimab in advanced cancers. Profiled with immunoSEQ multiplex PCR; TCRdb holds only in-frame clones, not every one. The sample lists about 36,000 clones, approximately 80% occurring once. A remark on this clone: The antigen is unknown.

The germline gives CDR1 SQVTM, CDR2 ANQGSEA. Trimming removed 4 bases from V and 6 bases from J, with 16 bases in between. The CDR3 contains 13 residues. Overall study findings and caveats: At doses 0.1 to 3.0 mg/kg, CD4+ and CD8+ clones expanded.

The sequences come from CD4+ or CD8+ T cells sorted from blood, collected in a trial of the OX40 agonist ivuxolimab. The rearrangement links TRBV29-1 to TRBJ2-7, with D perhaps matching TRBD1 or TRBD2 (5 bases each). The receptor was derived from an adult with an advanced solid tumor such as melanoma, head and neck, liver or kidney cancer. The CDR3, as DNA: TGCAGCGTTGTTACGGGGCCAGCAAGCGAGCAGTACTTC. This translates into CSVVTGPASEQYF.